These T cell receptor beta chains were read from a single sample in a study of CD8 T cells in ankylosing spondylitis. TCRdb re-called the 5' RACE reads through MiXCR, storing one row per CDR3 protein. The sample lists just under 550,000 distinct CDR3 sequences, about 12% occurring once. Sequencing was performed on blood, either unsorted or a sorted T cell fraction (not recorded which). These receptors originate from a male donor with ankylosing spondylitis. The CDR3 runs from the conserved cysteine through the conserved F or W. A D gene is named only where the DNA matches it firmly. Size is omitted from some rows. Given values are once, few, many or a class for expanded clones.

clone size	D gene	V gene	J gene	CDR3 length	CDR3 protein	CDR3 DNA
.	.	TRBV7-8	TRBJ1-2	12	CASSLDQEGYTF	TGTGCCAGCAGCTTAGATCAGGAGGGCTACACCTTC
.	.	TRBV14	TRBJ1-6	16	CASSQEFPGLMSPLHF	TGTGCCAGCAGCCAAGAATTCCCAGGGCTAATGTCACCCCTCCACTTT
few	.	TRBV6-1	TRBJ1-5	14	CASSDGSSNQPQHF	TGTGCCAGCAGCGACGGGTCTAGCAATCAGCCCCAGCATTTT
.	TRBD1	TRBV5-6	TRBJ2-1	14	CASSLGDRGHEQFF	TGTGCCAGCAGCTTGGGGGACAGGGGCCATGAGCAGTTCTTC
few	.	TRBV24-1	TRBJ1-1	16	CATSERGSMGNTEAFF	TGTGCCACCAGTGAGAGGGGGAGCATGGGCAACACTGAAGCTTTCTTT
.	.	TRBV20-1	TRBJ2-3	11	CSGTKKDTQYF	TGCAGCGGCACTAAAAAAGATACGCAGTATTTT
.	.	TRBV4-1	TRBJ2-3	17	CASSPETGPPRGDTQYF	TGCGCCAGCAGCCCGGAGACCGGGCCTCCACGAGGGGATACGCAGTATTTT
many	.	TRBV3-1	TRBJ2-5	16	CASSQDRGPSGETQYF	TGTGCCAGCAGCCAAGATCGGGGACCGTCGGGGGAGACCCAGTACTTC
.	.	TRBV20-1	TRBJ2-3	13	CSARAILVYTQYF	TGCAGTGCTAGAGCCATACTTGTATATACGCAGTATTTT
few	.	TRBV30	TRBJ1-3	12	CAWSLERNTIYF	TGTGCCTGGAGCCTAGAGAGAAACACCATATATTTT
many	TRBD2	TRBV10-3	TRBJ2-1	13	CAISVTSEDEQFF	TGTGCCATCAGTGTCACTAGCGAGGATGAGCAGTTCTTC
.	TRBD1	TRBV19	TRBJ1-5	16	CASKPTGTGDFQPQHF	TGTGCCAGTAAACCCACCGGGACAGGGGATTTTCAGCCCCAGCATTTT
few	.	TRBV4-1	TRBJ1-1	15	CASSQVRSGSTEAFF	TGCGCCAGCAGCCAAGTCAGGTCAGGGTCCACTGAAGCTTTCTTT
.	.	TRBV3-1	TRBJ1-5	14	CASSQGRSQGPQHF	TGTGCCAGCAGCCAAGGGCGGTCCCAGGGGCCCCAGCATTTT
.	TRBD1	TRBV24-1	TRBJ2-2	14	CATSVQGAGGELFF	TGTGCCACCAGTGTACAGGGGGCTGGCGGGGAGCTGTTTTTT